This T cell receptor (beta chain) was identified during a study of cytomegalovirus exposure and HLA in healthy donors. Study-wide background: The platform used for the 120 validation repertoires matched that of the roughly 670 first-cohort repertoires, a later analysis reported. Regarding the study as a whole: Despite most TCR sequences being rare, some public TCRs occurred in many donors. According to reports, the classifier identified cytomegalovirus status with high specificity and sensitivity. The study put 150 to 200 TCR beta chains on its list as cytomegalovirus-associated.

Germline CDR1 reads SGHVS; CDR2 reads FNYEAQ. The CDR3 has 16 amino acids. V gave up 3 bases and J gave up 5 bases; unmatched junction bases: 7. Comments on this clone: The antigen remains unidentified.

The data were produced by immunoSEQ multiplex PCR, yet TCRdb's version contains in-frame clones alone and is incomplete. The sample yields around 300,000 clones, 88% seen once. Source material: PBMCs. The chain is built from TRBV7-6 and TRBJ2-6; 7 bases line up with TRBD2. The sequence was collected from a man aged 30 to 39 in good health and CMV-seronegative. CDR3 sequence (DNA): TGTGCCAGCAGCTTCCTGGGGGGGTTCCGGGCCAACGTCCTGACTTTC. It codes for CASSFLGGFRANVLTF.